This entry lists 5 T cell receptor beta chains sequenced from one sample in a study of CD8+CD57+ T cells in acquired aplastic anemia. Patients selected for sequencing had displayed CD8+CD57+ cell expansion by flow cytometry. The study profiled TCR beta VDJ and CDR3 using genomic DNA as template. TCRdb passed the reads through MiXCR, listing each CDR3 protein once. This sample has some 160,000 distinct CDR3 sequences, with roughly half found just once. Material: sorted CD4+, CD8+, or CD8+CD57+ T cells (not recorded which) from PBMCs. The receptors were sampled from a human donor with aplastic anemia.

CDR3 sequence reads: CASSQTPGQGATSYEQYF. The CDR3 nucleotides read TGTGCCAGCAGCCAGACCCCGGGACAGGGGGCAACGAGCTACGAGCAGTACTTC. This chain joins TRBV7-7 and TRBJ2-7; 12 nucleotides align to TRBD1. The V segment lost 5 bases and the J segment 3 bases; nucleotides outside the gene matches: 14. This CDR3 is built from 18 residues. Germline lookup yields CDR1 SSHAT and CDR2 FNYEAQ (reference sequence).

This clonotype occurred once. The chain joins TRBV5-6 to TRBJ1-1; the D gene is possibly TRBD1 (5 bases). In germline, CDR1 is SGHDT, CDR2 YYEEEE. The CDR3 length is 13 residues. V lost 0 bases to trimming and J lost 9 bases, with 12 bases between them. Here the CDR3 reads CASSLAGGGKAFF. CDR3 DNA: TGTGCCAGCAGCTTGGCCGGGGGAGGGAAAGCTTTCTTT.

The CDR3 loop reads CSVESWARGTEAFF. Here the CDR3 DNA reads TGCAGCGTTGAGTCCTGGGCCAGGGGCACTGAAGCTTTCTTT. The gene calls are TRBV29-1 and TRBJ1-1; tentative D call: TRBD1 (6 bases). Germline V gene lookup returns CDR1 SQVTM and CDR2 ANQGSEA. The germline V and J ends were trimmed by 3 bases and 4 bases, with 15 bases remaining between them. The CDR3 length is 14 residues. The entire variable domain, with the rest obtained from reference TRBV29-1 and TRBJ1-1, is as follows: SAVISQKPSRDICQRGTSLTIQCQVDSQVTMMFWYRQQPGQSLTLIATANQGSEATYESGFVIDKFPISRPNLTFSTLTVSNMSPEDSSIYLCSVESWARGTEAFFGQGTRLTVV.

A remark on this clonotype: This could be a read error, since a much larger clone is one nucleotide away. The CDR3 DNA sequence: TGTGCCAGCAGGGCGACAGGGGACACCGGGGAGCTGTCTTTT. As protein: CASRATGDTGELSF. This sequence joins TRBV12-3 or TRBV12-4 and TRBJ2-2, with 8 bases that match TRBD1. The CDR3 runs to 14 residues.

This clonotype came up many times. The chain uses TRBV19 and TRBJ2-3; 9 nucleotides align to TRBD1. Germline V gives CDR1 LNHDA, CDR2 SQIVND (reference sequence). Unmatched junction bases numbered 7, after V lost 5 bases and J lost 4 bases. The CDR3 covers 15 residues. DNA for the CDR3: TGTGCCAGTAGTTCGGAGGGACAGGGTCCAGATACGCAGTATTTT. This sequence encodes CASSSEGQGPDTQYF.